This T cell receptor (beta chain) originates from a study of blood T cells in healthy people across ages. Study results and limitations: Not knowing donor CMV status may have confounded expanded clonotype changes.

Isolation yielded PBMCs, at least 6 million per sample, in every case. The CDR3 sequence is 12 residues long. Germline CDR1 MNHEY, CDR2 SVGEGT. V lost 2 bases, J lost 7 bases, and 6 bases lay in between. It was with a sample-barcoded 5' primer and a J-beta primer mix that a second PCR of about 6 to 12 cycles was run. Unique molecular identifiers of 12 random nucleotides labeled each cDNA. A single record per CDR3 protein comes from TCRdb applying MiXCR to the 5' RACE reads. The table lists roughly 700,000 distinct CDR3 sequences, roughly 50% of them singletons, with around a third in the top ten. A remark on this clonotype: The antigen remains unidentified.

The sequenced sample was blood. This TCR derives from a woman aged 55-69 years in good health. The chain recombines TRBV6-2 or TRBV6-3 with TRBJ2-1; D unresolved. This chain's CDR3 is CASSYVGNEQFF. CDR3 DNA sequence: TGTGCCAGCAGTTACGTGGGGAATGAGCAGTTCTTC.